This T cell receptor beta chain originates from a study of T cells in Graves' hyperthyroidism and ophthalmopathy. Study summary: Upon initial diagnosis and before any treatment, peripheral blood was collected. Study-wide findings and caveats: Using 13 V-J features, a model discriminated ophthalmopathy from stable hyperthyroidism. The blood repertoire included most of the expanded thyroid clonotypes above 0.001.

Any patient presenting with uncontrolled infection, other autoimmune disease, pregnancy or lactation was left out. This clonotype was observed a handful of times. Its antigen remains unidentified. The CDR3 extends over 17 amino acids. With 3 bases clipped from V and 5 bases from J, the junction kept 15 bases outside the gene matches. Germline V gene sequence: CDR1 SGDLS, CDR2 YYNGEE. Amplified TCR beta CDR3 regions came from RNA transcripts. Researchers ran a first-round RT-PCR on the TCR CDR3 using the HTBI primer set. MiXCR, applied by TCRdb to the multiplex PCR reads, yields one record per CDR3 protein. The data contain roughly 600,000 distinct CDR3 sequences, more than 12% of them singletons.

This sequence originates from a woman in her forties or fifties with Graves' ophthalmopathy. This sequence joins TRBV9 and TRBJ1-2; 8 bases are a match to TRBD1. Sequencing used blood. This CDR3 reads CASSAGRDRTYRYGYTF. In DNA form, the CDR3 reads TGTGCCAGCAGCGCAGGTCGGGACAGGACGTATCGGTATGGCTACACCTTC. Complete variable domain (other parts from reference TRBV9 and TRBJ1-2): DSGVTQTPKHLITATGQRVTLRCSPRSGDLSVYWYQQSLDQGLQFLIQYYNGEERAKGNILERFSAQQFPDLHSELNLSSLELGDSALYFCASSAGRDRTYRYGYTFGSGTRLTVV.